One T cell receptor beta chain is described in this entry. Its binding antigen is unknown. One base away there is no much larger clone; base qualities are not given. Taken with the paper, the label for time point translates to: baseline before first vaccination. Vaccinee samples came from UK trials COV001 and COV002, including a single-blind randomized controlled phase 2/3 trial of AZD1222 (ChAdOx1 nCoV-19) in healthy adults. For TCRbeta chain sequencing, PBMC samples from trial participants were taken at day 0 and at day 28 after the second dose. The sample comes from a study of T cell responses to AZD1222 COVID-19 vaccine (dated by TCRdb to the early 2020s). For the wider study: Because spike-specific TCR depth and breadth did not differ between the two schedules, AZD1222 recipients who got a second dose at roughly 4 weeks were pooled with those who got a second dose at roughly 12 weeks. TCR sequencing covered over 230 trial participants: 200 to 210 given two doses of AZD1222 and approximately 26 given two doses of MenACWY control vaccine. Trial participants were enrolled into age subgroups of 18-55, 56-69 and 70-plus years, which contained roughly 150, 30 and 60 TCR-sequenced participants, respectively.

Measured from the cysteine to the phenylalanine, the CDR3 is 13 residues long. The kept DNA is CDR3 alone, 39 bases in frame from the first base. Between the V and J ends, shortened by 5 bases and 3 bases respectively, the junction contains 11 bases. Sequences SGHTA (CDR1) and FQGTGA (CDR2) are obtained from the germline V gene. Study-level results and caveats: Participants were mostly white British, with more females than males. The authors suggested clonal diversity may have been underestimated. Nearly half of unique spike-specific TCRs reportedly recognized epitopes outside regions mutated in the B.1.351 and B.1.1.7 variants. Conclusions about previously exposed vaccinees are limited because only a handful of AZD1222 recipients were SARS-CoV-2 seropositive at baseline. In the small 56-69-year group, the increase in depth fell short of significance, most likely because of low power. After two AZD1222 doses, both the breadth and the depth of spike-specific TCRs were significantly higher than at day 0 and than in MenACWY recipients. No day 14 peak-response samples were available, so repertoires were characterized only after the peak T cell response. The vaccine-associated CD4 TCRs covered the entire spike protein, and the dominant responses fell in regions 160-218 and 743-854.

The CDR3 regions of human TCRbeta chains were analyzed by immunosequencing. As for the authors' bioinformatics: Repertoire TCRs were matched against a reference library of SARS-CoV-2-specific TCRs generated with the MIRA antigen-specificity platform. Breadth was defined as the fraction of unique TCRs that were SARS-CoV-2-associated, and depth was defined as the fraction of total T cells that were SARS-CoV-2-associated. Using the MIRA data, each spike-specific TCR was assigned both to the spike region to which the TCR was reactive and to a CD4 or CD8 class. Log10-transformed breadth and depth values were compared by one-way ANOVA with Sidak's multiple comparisons tests. TCRdb carries this immuneACCESS record with in-frame sequences only. Its versions omit some clonotypes, under half of them owing to an unresolved V gene in the studies checked, with the rest unexplained. V and J calls and clone size are as listed in that table; D and trimming were resolved from the DNA. The sample table records about 120,000 clones; more than 80% of these occur just once. Together, the top ten hold 1.5% to 1.7% of the sample.

Recombination linked TRBV7-3 to TRBJ2-7; the D gene assignment is ambiguous. This sequence originates from an adult in good health. Sample: peripheral blood, taken on day 0 of AZD1222 vaccination. The DNA sequence is as follows: TGTGCCAGCAGCCCGGACGGGTACTACGAGCAGTACTTC. It translates as CASSPDGYYEQYF.